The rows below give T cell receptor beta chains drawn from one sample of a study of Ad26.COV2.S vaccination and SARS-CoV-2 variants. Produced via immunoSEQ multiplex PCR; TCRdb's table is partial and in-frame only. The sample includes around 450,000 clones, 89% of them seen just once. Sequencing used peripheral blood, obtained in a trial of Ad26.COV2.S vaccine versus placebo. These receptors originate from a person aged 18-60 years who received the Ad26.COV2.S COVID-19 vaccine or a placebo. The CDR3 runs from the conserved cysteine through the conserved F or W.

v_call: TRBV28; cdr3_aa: CASSFGEPYEQYF
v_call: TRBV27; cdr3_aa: CASSLAGTGLYEQYF
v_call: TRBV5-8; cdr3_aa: CASSFHSGGSGANVLTF
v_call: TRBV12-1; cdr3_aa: CASSSEAHTRGKLFF
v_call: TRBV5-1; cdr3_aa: CASSLSPTRADTQYF
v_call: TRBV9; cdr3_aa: CASSESPDKRISGNTIYF
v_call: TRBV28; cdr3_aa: CASTLERAVFSEQYF
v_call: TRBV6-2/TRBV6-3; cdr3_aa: CASSYRRASYNEQFF
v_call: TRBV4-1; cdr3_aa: CASSQDPYLGYTF
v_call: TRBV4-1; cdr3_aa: CASSLGVAGTGELFF
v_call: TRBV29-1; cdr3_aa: CSVGGRSSTDTQYF